This note documents a single TCR beta chain sequence. The sample is drawn from a study of T cell clonotyping in hematopoietic cell transplantation. Only in-frame clones appear in the TCRdb table, and some are missing; sequencing was by immunoSEQ multiplex PCR. The sample includes 27,000 or so clones, approximately 96% seen only once; the top ten take less than 1.5%. The length of the CDR3 is 14 residues. The trim removed 3 bases at V and 7 bases at J, leaving 4 bases unmatched. CDR1 and CDR2 from the germline V gene are LNHNV and YYDKDF (reference sequence). Sequencing used peripheral blood mononuclear cells. The rearrangement links TRBV15 to TRBJ1-5; 9 bases map to TRBD1. This sequence was found in a man aged 45-65 years in good health. Some clones in this sample may be carry-over from other donors' samples. CDR3 nucleotide sequence: TGTGCCACCAGCAGGGGGGACAGGGAACAGCCCCAGCATTTT. Protein: CATSRGDREQPQHF.